The 11 T cell receptor beta chains below were found in one sample sequenced in a study of cytomegalovirus exposure and HLA in healthy donors. Amplification used 60 Vbeta primers and 13 Jbeta primers. Sequencing was performed with immunoSEQ multiplex PCR; in TCRdb, only in-frame clones are kept and a portion is missing. The table shows about 120,000 clones, with 65% to 80% occurring only once. The material sequenced was PBMCs. The receptors here all came from a female donor in good health and CMV-seronegative.

The chain combines TRBV7-7 with TRBJ1-6; a possible D gene is TRBD1 (5 bases). There are 15 residues in the CDR3. The V end was cut by 0 bases, the J end by 9 bases, with 12 bases between. Germline-derived CDR1 and CDR2 are SSHAT and FNYEAQ (reference sequence). CDR3 sequence reads: CASSLAPDNRSPLHF. The CDR3, as DNA: TGTGCCAGCAGCTTAGCGCCGGACAACCGTTCACCCCTCCACTTT.

The chain employs TRBV7-5 and TRBJ1-2; TRBD1 reflects the table's D call only, with no check against the DNA. TRBV7-5 is marked as a pseudogene. The CDR3 contains 15 residues. Written as DNA, the CDR3 is TGTGCCAGAAGCCCAGACAGGCAGGGTAGGTATGGCTACACCTTC. The encoded protein is CARSPDRQGRYGYTF.

The rearrangement joins TRBV28 to TRBJ2-1; a possible D gene is TRBD2 (7 bases). V lost 8 bases and J 14 bases, leaving 13 bases between the germline ends. In germline, CDR1 is MDHEN, CDR2 SYDVKM. The CDR3 contains 10 residues. CDR3 DNA: TGTGCCAGCGGAGGGGGGGATAAGTTCTTC. Amino acids: CASGGGDKFF.

V is TRBV18 and J is TRBJ1-3; 7 nucleotides match TRBD1. The germline V gene has CDR1 KGHSH and CDR2 LQKENI. This CDR3 contains 15 residues. Trimming took 5 bases from V and 9 from J; bases not matched to a gene: 13. CDR3 in amino acids: CASSSGQIGVGTIYF. The CDR3 DNA follows: TGTGCCAGCTCATCGGGACAGATCGGGGTGGGCACCATATATTTT. The variable domain in full, completed from reference TRBV18 and TRBJ1-3, reads NAGVMQNPRHLVRRRGQEARLRCSPMKGHSHVYWYRQLPEEGLKFMVYLQKENIIDESGMPKERFSAEFPKEGPSILRIQQVVRGDSAAYFCASSSGQIGVGTIYFGEGSWLTVV.

The chain joins TRBV5-5 to TRBJ2-7; D remains unclear. V lost 0 bases and J lost 5, with 12 bases in between. CDR3 length equals 14 residues. Looked up from germline, CDR1 is SGHKS and CDR2 is YYEKEE (reference sequence). The CDR3 loop reads CASSLAQSLHEQYF. CDR3 coding DNA: TGTGCCAGCAGCTTGGCACAGTCGCTGCACGAGCAGTACTTC.

In nucleotides, the CDR3 is TGCGCCAGCACCGAGGGAATCCCAGAGACCCAGTACTTC. Translating gives CASTEGIPETQYF. V and J are TRBV10-2 and TRBJ2-5, with a possible D match to TRBD2 (5 bases). CDR1 and CDR2 (germline): WSHSY, SAAADI. CDR3 length equals 13 residues. The V end lost 7 bases, the J end lost 4 bases, and 13 bases lay between the germline ends.

The chain is built from TRBV6-6 and TRBJ2-1, with 9 bases fitting TRBD2. Looked up from germline, CDR1 is MNHNY and CDR2 is SVGAGI (reference sequence). This CDR3 spans 14 amino acids. The junction had 3 bases not matched to a gene; V was cut back by 6 bases and J by 3 bases. The CDR3: CASSERGDYNEQFF. CDR3 coding DNA: TGTGCCAGCAGCGAGCGGGGGGACTACAATGAGCAGTTCTTC.

This chain links TRBV19 with TRBJ1-4; 8 positions match TRBD1. CDR3 length equals 16 residues. V was pared by 7 bases and J by 11 bases, with 18 bases of the junction left unmatched. Germline V CDR1 and CDR2: LNHDA, SQIVND (reference sequence). The CDR3 sequence is CASTPLGQGESRKLFF. The CDR3 nucleotides are TGTGCCAGTACCCCCCTCGGACAGGGAGAGTCTAGGAAACTGTTTTTT.

The chain links TRBV2 to TRBJ2-1; 8 bases line up with TRBD1. Germline V gene data show CDR1 as SNHLY and CDR2 as FYNNEI. CDR3 length: 16 amino acids. V trimming: 1 base; J trimming: 9 bases; junction bases outside the gene matches: 11. The CDR3 protein is CASSEGLGQGRSEQFF. In nucleotides, the CDR3 is TGTGCCAGCAGTGAAGGCTTAGGACAGGGTAGGTCTGAGCAGTTCTTC.

The chain combines TRBV10-3 with TRBJ1-1; no reliable D call. V lost 10 bases and J 2 bases, leaving 8 bases between the germline ends. CDR1 and CDR2 (germline): ENHRY, SYGVKD. This CDR3 comprises 11 residues. CDR3 amino acids: CATRFNTEAFF. CDR3 DNA sequence: TGTGCCACCCGGTTCAACACTGAAGCTTTCTTT.

This clone came up a few times. The chain recombines TRBV4-3 with TRBJ2-1; weak D call: TRBD2 (6 bases). CDR1 is LGHNA and CDR2 is YSLEER in the germline V gene. Trimming pared 0 bases from V and 3 bases from J, leaving 15 bases between. This CDR3 spans 17 amino acids. Here the CDR3 DNA reads TGCGCCAGCAGCCAAGATTATGTAGCGGAAGGCTACAATGAGCAGTTCTTC. Translating gives CASSQDYVAEGYNEQFF.